In its sample, the clone carrying this TCR beta chain was seen a few times. The data belong to a study of T cell responses to AZD1222 COVID-19 vaccine. V was pared by 0 bases and J by 0 bases, with 11 bases between. The CDR3 extends over 16 amino acids. Germline CDR1 is SGHVS and CDR2 is FQNEAQ. The assay was immunoSEQ multiplex PCR, and TCRdb's table has in-frame clones only and misses some. The repertoire holds 95,000 to 100,000 clones, about 90% seen once, with roughly 10% in the top ten. This receptor was obtained from an adult who received the AZD1222 COVID-19 vaccine. V is TRBV7-8 and J is TRBJ1-2; the D gene is possibly TRBD1 (6 bases). The source material was peripheral blood, sampled 28 days after the second AZD1222 dose. CDR3 coding DNA: TGTGCCAGCAGCTTAGCGCGGGGGGCCTCTAACTATGGCTACACCTTC. Translation: CASSLARGASNYGYTF.